This is a list of T cell receptor beta chains from one sample in a study of identifying expanded T cells in peripheral blood. Only in-frame clones appear in the TCRdb table, and some are missing; sequencing was by immunoSEQ multiplex PCR. Of about 110,000 clones listed, around 89% were seen once; the top ten hold 16%. Sequencing used blood. These receptors originate from a person between 18 and 69 years old in good health. Both conserved end residues are trimmed from each CDR3.

J,V,CDR3
TRBJ1-6,TRBV5-4,ASSLGTDLSSYNSPLH
TRBJ2-1,TRBV2,ASSESGTSGGGTYNEQF
TRBJ1-2,TRBV6-5,ASRTGGDYGYT
TRBJ2-2,TRBV11-3,ASSLEPENTGELF
TRBJ1-2,TRBV7-2,ASSFVAYGYT
TRBJ1-1,TRBV7-9,ASSLAGSGTEAF
TRBJ2-1,TRBV5-4,ASSFGPAGNEQF
TRBJ2-3,TRBV7-9,ASSLPWAADTQY
TRBJ1-1,TRBV5-5,ASSWDRNTEAF
TRBJ1-4,TRBV6-1,ASSEWVTLTTNEKLF
TRBJ2-1,TRBV5-8,ASSLERGQF
TRBJ1-1,TRBV6-5,ASSLLVMGTEAF
TRBJ2-5,TRBV7-9,ASGLGEKQETQY
TRBJ1-2,TRBV4-1,ASSQDRAGPNYGYT
TRBJ1-3,TRBV7-2,ASSLEQVHSGNTIY
TRBJ2-2,TRBV6-4,ASSDSGSAGELF
TRBJ1-2,TRBV7-2,ASIEYTGANYGYT
TRBJ2-3,TRBV7-6,ASSSPSTDTQY
TRBJ2-1,TRBV13,ASSSRLAPYNEQF
TRBJ1-3,TRBV5-4,ASSPGQGTPGRNTIY
TRBJ1-1,TRBV28,ASSLVGTTGEAF
TRBJ2-7,TRBV2,ASGQVKDYEQY
TRBJ2-4,TRBV18,ASSSRTGGFFENIQY
TRBJ1-2,TRBV7-2,ASSSSTNYGYT